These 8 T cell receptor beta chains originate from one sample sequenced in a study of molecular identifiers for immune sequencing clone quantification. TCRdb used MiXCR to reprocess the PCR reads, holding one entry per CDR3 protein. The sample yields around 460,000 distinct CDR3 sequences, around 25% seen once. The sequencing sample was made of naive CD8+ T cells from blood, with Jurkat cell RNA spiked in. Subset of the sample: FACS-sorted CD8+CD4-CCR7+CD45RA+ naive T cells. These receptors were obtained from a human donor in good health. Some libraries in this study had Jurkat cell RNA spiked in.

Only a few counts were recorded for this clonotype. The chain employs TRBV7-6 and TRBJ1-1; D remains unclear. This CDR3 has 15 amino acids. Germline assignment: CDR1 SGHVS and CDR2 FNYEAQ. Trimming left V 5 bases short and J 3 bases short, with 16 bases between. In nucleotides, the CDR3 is TGTGCCAGCAGCCCAGACCGGGTTTGGGACACTGAAGCTTTCTTT. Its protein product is CASSPDRVWDTEAFF.

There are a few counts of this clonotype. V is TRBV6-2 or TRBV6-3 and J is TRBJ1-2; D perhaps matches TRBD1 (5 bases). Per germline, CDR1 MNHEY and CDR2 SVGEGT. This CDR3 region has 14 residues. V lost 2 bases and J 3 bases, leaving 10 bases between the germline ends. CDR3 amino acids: CASSYVTGYYGYTF. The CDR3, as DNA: TGTGCCAGCAGTTACGTAACAGGATACTATGGCTACACCTTC.

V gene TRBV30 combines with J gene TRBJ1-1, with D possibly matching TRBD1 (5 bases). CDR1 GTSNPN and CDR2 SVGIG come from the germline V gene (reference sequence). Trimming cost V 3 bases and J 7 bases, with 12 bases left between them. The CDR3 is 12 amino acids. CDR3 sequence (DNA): TGTGCCTGGAGCCTAGGGACGTATGAAGCTTTCTTT. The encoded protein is CAWSLGTYEAFF.

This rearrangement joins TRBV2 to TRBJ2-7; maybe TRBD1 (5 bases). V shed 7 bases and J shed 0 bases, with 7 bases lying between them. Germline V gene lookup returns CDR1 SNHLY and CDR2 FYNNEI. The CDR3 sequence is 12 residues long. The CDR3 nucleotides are TGTGCCAGCAAAGACAGCTCCTACGAGCAGTACTTC. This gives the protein CASKDSSYEQYF. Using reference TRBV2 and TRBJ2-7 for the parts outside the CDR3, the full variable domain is EPEVTQTPSHQVTQMGQEVILRCVPISNHLYFYWYRQILGQKVEFLVSFYNNEISEKSEIFDDQFSVERPDGSNFTLKIRSTKLEDSAMYFCASKDSSYEQYFGPGTRLTVT.

CDR3 DNA: TGTGCCAGCAGTTACCAGCGGGAGGGCGCCAGCCGTTTTCTAGAGACCCAGTACTTC. It encodes CASSYQREGASRFLETQYF. The chain links TRBV6-2 or TRBV6-3 to TRBJ2-5; 10 bases fit TRBD2. V was clipped by 2 bases and J by 4 bases; unmatched bases: 16. CDR3 length: 19 residues. CDR1 and CDR2 (germline): MNHEY, SVGEGT.

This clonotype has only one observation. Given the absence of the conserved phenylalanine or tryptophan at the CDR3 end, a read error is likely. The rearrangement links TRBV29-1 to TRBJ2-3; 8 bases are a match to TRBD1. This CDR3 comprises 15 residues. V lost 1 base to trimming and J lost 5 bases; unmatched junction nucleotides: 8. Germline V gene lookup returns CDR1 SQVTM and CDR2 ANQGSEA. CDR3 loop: CSVEVLDRGEDTQYV. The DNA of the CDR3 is TGCAGCGTTGAAGTCCTCGACAGGGGTGAAGATACGCAGTATGTT.

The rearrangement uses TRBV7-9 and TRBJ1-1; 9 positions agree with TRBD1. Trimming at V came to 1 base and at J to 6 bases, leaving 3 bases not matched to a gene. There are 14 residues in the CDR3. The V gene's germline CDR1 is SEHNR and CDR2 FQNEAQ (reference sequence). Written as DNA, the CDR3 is TGTGCCAGCAGCTTAGAACAGGGGGCACCTGAAGCTTTCTTT. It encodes CASSLEQGAPEAFF.

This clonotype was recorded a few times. In DNA form, the CDR3 reads TGTGCCAGCAGTTTCGCGGCAGGGGCTTCCTACGAGCAGTACTTC. Translation: CASSFAAGASYEQYF. This chain joins TRBV27 and TRBJ2-7, with a possible D match to TRBD1 (6 bases). The length of the CDR3 is 15 residues. Trimming removed 3 bases from V and 1 base from J, with 13 bases in between. Germline loops: CDR1 MNHEY, CDR2 SMNVEV (reference sequence).